The 22 T cell receptor beta chains presented below share a single source sample, sequenced in a study of cytomegalovirus exposure and HLA in healthy donors. In the PCR, 60 Vbeta and 13 Jbeta primers were used. The table came from immunoSEQ multiplex PCR; TCRdb's copy has only in-frame clones and leaves some out. The sample has roughly 150,000 clones, almost 85% seen once. Sequencing was performed on PBMCs. These TCRs come from a man aged 25-45 years in good health and CMV-seropositive.

This clone showed up just once. The J gene is TRBJ1-2, the V gene TRBV27, with unresolved D. The CDR3 is made up of 14 amino acids. V was clipped by 0 bases and J by 8 bases, with 13 bases between them. The germline gives CDR1 MNHEY, CDR2 SMNVEV (reference sequence). The DNA of the CDR3 is TGTGCCAGCAGTTTATCGGCCCTGGCGGGCGGCTACACCTTC. Amino acids: CASSLSALAGGYTF.

This chain links TRBV7-9 with TRBJ2-1; D possibly corresponds to TRBD2 (6 bases). Trimming left V 8 bases short and J 1 base short, with 12 bases between. Germline CDR1 and CDR2: SEHNR and FQNEAQ (reference sequence). The CDR3 sequence is 14 residues long. CDR3 sequence (DNA): TGTGCCAGCTGGGCGGGGCCATCCTACAATGAGCAGTTCTTC. It yields the protein CASWAGPSYNEQFF.

The chain couples TRBV5-1 to TRBJ2-7, with 8 bases identical to TRBD2. Per the germline V gene, CDR1 is SGHRS and CDR2 is YFSETQ. The CDR3 runs to 15 residues. V trimming: 3 bases; J trimming: 2 bases; junction bases outside the gene matches: 7. CDR3 nucleotide sequence: TGCGCCAGCAGCTATGAGCGGGAGCTACCCTACGAGCAGTACTTC. This sequence encodes CASSYERELPYEQYF.

The rearrangement links TRBV18 to TRBJ1-3, with no clear D. V was clipped by 3 bases and J by 0 bases, with 9 bases between them. From germline, CDR1 is KGHSH and CDR2 LQKENI. This CDR3 has 15 residues. The CDR3 region has the DNA TGTGCCAGCTCACCTGATATGAGCTCTGGAAACACCATATATTTT. Translating gives CASSPDMSSGNTIYF.

The chain is built from TRBV6-5 and TRBJ1-3; D remains unclear. V lost 6 bases and J 0 bases, leaving 12 bases between the germline ends. The germline V gene encodes CDR1 MNHEY and CDR2 SVGAGI. The CDR3 has 15 amino acids. CDR3 nucleotides: TGTGCCAGCAGGAGCGGCCAAACCTCTGGAAACACCATATATTTT. Protein product: CASRSGQTSGNTIYF.

The chain combines TRBV27 with TRBJ1-6, with TRBD1 as a possible D gene (5 bases). The germline V and J ends were trimmed by 2 bases and 7 bases, with 21 bases remaining between them. This CDR3 spans 18 amino acids. Germline V CDR1 and CDR2: MNHEY, SMNVEV (reference sequence). The DNA of the CDR3 is TGTGCCAGCAGTTTAATTCAGGTGTCGGACATTTACAATTCACCCCTCCACTTT. This encodes CASSLIQVSDIYNSPLHF.

The chain recombines TRBV6-4 with TRBJ1-4; 8 bases are shared with TRBD1. The germline CDR1 and CDR2 sequences are MRHNA and SNTAGT. V shed 6 bases and J 3 bases; nucleotides not matched to a gene: 6. This CDR3 comprises 15 residues. The CDR3 here is CASRTTGGPNEKLFF. Written as DNA, the CDR3 is TGTGCCAGCAGAACCACAGGGGGGCCTAATGAAAAACTGTTTTTT.

The chain carries TRBV2 and TRBJ1-6, with TRBD1 matching 8 bases. Germline loops: CDR1 SNHLY, CDR2 FYNNEI. Unmatched junction bases numbered 8, after V lost 5 bases and J lost 5 bases. The CDR3 consists of 16 residues. CDR3 region: CASSFRQGFNNSPLHF. The DNA for the CDR3 is TGTGCCAGCAGTTTTCGACAGGGGTTCAATAATTCACCCCTCCACTTT. Combining the CDR3 with reference TRBV2 and TRBJ1-6 gives the whole variable domain EPEVTQTPSHQVTQMGQEVILRCVPISNHLYFYWYRQILGQKVEFLVSFYNNEISEKSEIFDDQFSVERPDGSNFTLKIRSTKLEDSAMYFCASSFRQGFNNSPLHFGNGTRLTVT.

The V gene is TRBV4-1, the J gene TRBJ2-5; 7 nucleotides line up with TRBD2. This CDR3 has 15 amino acids. CDR1 is MGHRA, CDR2 YSYEKL, per germline. With 0 bases clipped from V and 4 bases from J, the junction kept 5 bases outside the gene matches. CDR3 nucleotide sequence: TGCGCCAGCAGCCAAGAGGAGGGAGGGGCAGAGACCCAGTACTTC. Encoded protein: CASSQEEGGAETQYF.

This clone occurred a few times. The rearrangement links TRBV25-1 to TRBJ2-5; D might be TRBD1 (6 bases). The CDR3 sequence is 14 residues long. Trimming cost V 3 bases and J 3 bases, with 11 bases left between them. Germline CDR1 and CDR2: MGHDK and SYGVNS. CDR3 coding DNA: TGTGCCAGCAGTGACTCCGGGGACAAAGAGACCCAGTACTTC. This sequence encodes CASSDSGDKETQYF.

This chain uses TRBV27 with TRBJ2-7, with D perhaps matching TRBD2 (5 bases). The CDR3 totals 14 residues. Germline values: CDR1 MNHEY, CDR2 SMNVEV (reference sequence). Trimming removed 2 bases from V and 6 bases from J, with 14 bases in between. Written as DNA, the CDR3 is TGTGCCAGCAGTTTAGACGGGAAATACCTCGAGCAGTACTTC. Its protein product is CASSLDGKYLEQYF.

This clone was seen at least ten times. This chain joins TRBV4-1 and TRBJ2-7, with 12 bases aligning to TRBD2. The germline gives CDR1 MGHRA, CDR2 YSYEKL. The J segment lost 5 bases and the V segment lost 1 base, leaving 3 bases of the junction unmatched. The CDR3 has 15 amino acids. The DNA for the CDR3 is TGCGCCAGCAGCCAAGGACTAGCGGGAGCCAACGAGCAGTACTTC. This encodes CASSQGLAGANEQYF.

This clone showed up just a few times. The chain links TRBV4-1 to TRBJ2-7, with TRBD1 as a possible D gene (6 bases). The CDR3 consists of 14 residues. Looked up from germline, CDR1 is MGHRA and CDR2 is YSYEKL. V lost 1 base and J 2 bases, leaving 9 bases between the germline ends. The CDR3 DNA follows: TGCGCCAGCAGCCAAGCAGGGGTCCCCTACGAGCAGTACTTC. It is translated as CASSQAGVPYEQYF.

The rearrangement uses TRBV7-8 and TRBJ1-2; 8 bases align to TRBD1. Germline V lookup: CDR1 SGHVS, CDR2 FQNEAQ. V lost 0 bases to trimming and J lost 2 bases; unmatched junction nucleotides: 2. The CDR3 has 15 residues. This chain's CDR3 is CASSLARQGNYGYTF. The CDR3 DNA is TGTGCCAGCAGCTTAGCTCGACAGGGGAACTATGGCTACACCTTC.

V and J are TRBV29-1 and TRBJ2-1; 7 bases agree with TRBD2. Germline V lookup: CDR1 SQVTM, CDR2 ANQGSEA. This CDR3 is 13 amino acids long. With V trimmed by 7 bases and J by 3 bases, 6 bases remained unmatched. The CDR3 DNA sequence: TGCAGCGGATGGGGAGGGGACTACAATGAGCAGTTCTTC. It translates to CSGWGGDYNEQFF.

The chain is built from TRBV28 and TRBJ2-7; the match to TRBD2 covers 13 bases. Germline V lookup: CDR1 MDHEN, CDR2 SYDVKM. This CDR3 contains 15 residues. Germline trimming cut 5 bases from V and 0 bases from J; bases unmatched to any gene: 1. CDR3 in DNA: TGTGCCAGCAGTCGGACTAGCGGGAGCTCCTACGAGCAGTACTTC. This encodes CASSRTSGSSYEQYF.

V is TRBV19 and J is TRBJ2-7, with 8 nucleotides matching TRBD1. The CDR3 has 14 residues. The V and J ends lost 4 bases and 6 bases, in that order; junction bases with no gene match: 8. The germline gives CDR1 LNHDA, CDR2 SQIVND (reference sequence). CDR3 protein: CASSTGQGLSEQYF. DNA of the CDR3: TGTGCCAGTAGTACCGGACAGGGATTGAGCGAGCAGTACTTC.

V gene TRBV11-2 combines with J gene TRBJ1-3; D remains unclear. The CDR3 length is 15 residues. V gave up 5 bases and J gave up 8 bases, with 19 bases separating them. Germline CDR1 is SGHAT and CDR2 is FQNNGV. CDR3 amino acids: CASSHPVSQVDTIYF. Written as DNA, the CDR3 is TGTGCCAGCAGCCACCCCGTCTCACAAGTGGACACCATATATTTT.

CDR3: CASSLSLAGAYNEQFF. CDR3 nucleotide sequence: TGTGCCAGCAGCTTGAGCCTGGCGGGAGCCTACAATGAGCAGTTCTTC. The chain combines TRBV5-5 with TRBJ2-1; 7 bases agree with TRBD2. V lost 1 base to trimming and J lost 2 bases; unmatched junction nucleotides: 6. This CDR3 has 16 amino acids. The germline V gene has CDR1 SGHKS and CDR2 YYEKEE (reference sequence).

This clone has just a few counts. The chain joins TRBV5-6 to TRBJ2-5; D remains unclear. The J call may be mistaken, given a closer DNA end match to TRBJ2-7. The CDR3 is 15 amino acids. The germline CDR1 and CDR2 sequences are SGHDT and YYEEEE. This CDR3 reads CASSLGYAGRYEQYF. For the CDR3, the DNA is TGTGCCAGCAGCTTGGGGTACGCAGGCCGCTACGAGCAGTACTTC.

This clone was seen a few times. V gene TRBV4-1 combines with J gene TRBJ2-2; TRBD2 agrees at 9 bases. In germline, CDR1 is MGHRA, CDR2 YSYEKL. The ends lost 3 bases at V and 4 bases at J; junction bases unmatched: 3. The CDR3 consists of 15 residues. This CDR3 reads CASSHGLALTGELFF. The CDR3 region has the DNA TGCGCCAGCAGCCACGGACTAGCGCTCACCGGGGAGCTGTTTTTT.

The chain is built from TRBV6-1 and TRBJ2-3, with a possible D match to TRBD2 (7 bases). Germline values: CDR1 MNHNS, CDR2 SASEGT. The germline V and J ends were trimmed by 0 bases and 2 bases, with 12 bases remaining between them. CDR3 length equals 16 residues. CDR3 region: CASSEARGGPTDTQYF. The CDR3 DNA reads TGTGCCAGCAGTGAAGCGAGGGGGGGCCCCACAGATACGCAGTATTTT.